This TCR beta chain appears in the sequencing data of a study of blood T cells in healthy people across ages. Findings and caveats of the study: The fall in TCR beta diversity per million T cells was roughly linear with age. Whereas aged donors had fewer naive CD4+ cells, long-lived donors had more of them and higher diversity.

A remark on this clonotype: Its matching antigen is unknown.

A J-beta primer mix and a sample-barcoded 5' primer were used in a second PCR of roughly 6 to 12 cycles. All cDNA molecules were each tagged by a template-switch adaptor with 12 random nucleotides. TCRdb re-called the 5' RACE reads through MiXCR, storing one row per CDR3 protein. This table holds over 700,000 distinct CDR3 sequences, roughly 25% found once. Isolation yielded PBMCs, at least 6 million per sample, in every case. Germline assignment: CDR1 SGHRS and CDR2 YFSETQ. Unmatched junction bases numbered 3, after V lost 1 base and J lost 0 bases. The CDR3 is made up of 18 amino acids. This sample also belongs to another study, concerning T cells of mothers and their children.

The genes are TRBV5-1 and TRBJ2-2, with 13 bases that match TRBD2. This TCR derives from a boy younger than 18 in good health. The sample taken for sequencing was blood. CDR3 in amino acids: CASSLKLAGGANTGELFF. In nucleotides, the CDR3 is TGCGCCAGCAGCTTGAAACTAGCGGGAGGGGCGAACACCGGGGAGCTGTTTTTT. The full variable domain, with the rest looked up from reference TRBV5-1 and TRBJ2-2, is KAGVTQTPRYLIKTRGQQVTLSCSPISGHRSVSWYQQTPGQGLQFLFEYFSETQRNKGNFPGRFSGRQFSNSRSEMNVSTLELGDSALYLCASSLKLAGGANTGELFFGEGSRLTVL.